The 32 T cell receptor beta chains below were found in one sample sequenced in a study of graft-versus-host responses after intestinal transplantation. Using immunoSEQ multiplex PCR, the repertoire was profiled, and TCRdb retains in-frame clones only, with some absent. Of 35,000 to 45,000 clones listed, 85% to 95% are singletons. Sequenced here: PBMCs, sampled roughly 780 days after intestinal transplantation. The source of these receptors is a human patient who received an intestinal transplant, so some T cells may come from the graft donor.

This chain joins TRBV29-1 and TRBJ2-3; 10 positions agree with TRBD1. V lost 6 bases and J lost 6; bases outside the gene matches: 3. This CDR3 has 12 residues. Per germline, CDR1 SQVTM and CDR2 ANQGSEA. The CDR3, as DNA: TGCAGCGTGGGGACAGGGGCGGATACGCAGTATTTT. Translation gives CSVGTGADTQYF.

V gene TRBV7-9 combines with J gene TRBJ2-5; D may correspond to TRBD1 or TRBD2 (5 bases each). The CDR3 extends over 17 amino acids. V gave up 5 bases and J gave up 0 bases, with 19 bases separating them. Per germline, CDR1 SEHNR and CDR2 FQNEAQ (reference sequence). This CDR3 reads CASSRGNWDGNQETQYF. CDR3 in DNA: TGTGCCAGCAGCAGGGGAAACTGGGACGGGAACCAAGAGACCCAGTACTTC.

CDR3 nucleotides: TGTGCCAGCAGACGAAGGGGAGCTAGCACAGATACGCAGTATTTT. As protein: CASRRRGASTDTQYF. The chain combines TRBV6-5 with TRBJ2-3, with D possibly called TRBD1 or TRBD2 (5 bases each). This CDR3 is 15 amino acids long. Per germline, CDR1 MNHEY and CDR2 SVGAGI. V gave up 6 bases and J gave up 0 bases, with 13 bases separating them.

This clone came up once. The J gene is TRBJ2-3, the V gene TRBV5-1, with 12 positions matching TRBD1. V shed 0 bases and J 5 bases; nucleotides not matched to a gene: 4. The CDR3 length is 16 residues. Germline assignment: CDR1 SGHRS and CDR2 YFSETQ. The chain's CDR3 is CASSLGGQGARDTQYF. The CDR3 bases are TGCGCCAGCAGCTTGGGGGGACAGGGGGCAAGAGATACGCAGTATTTT. Based on the CDR3 plus reference TRBV5-1 and TRBJ2-3, the full variable domain is KAGVTQTPRYLIKTRGQQVTLSCSPISGHRSVSWYQQTPGQGLQFLFEYFSETQRNKGNFPGRFSGRQFSNSRSEMNVSTLELGDSALYLCASSLGGQGARDTQYFGPGTRLTVL.

The chain is built from TRBV5-1 and TRBJ2-1; 7 positions match TRBD2. CDR3 length: 19 amino acids. Per germline, CDR1 SGHRS and CDR2 YFSETQ. The junction had 18 bases not matched to a gene; V was cut back by 2 bases and J by 4 bases. CDR3 in amino acids: CASSFHPTGTTTTYNEQFF. DNA for the CDR3: TGCGCCAGCAGCTTCCACCCTACCGGGACTACCACAACATACAATGAGCAGTTCTTC.

The chain uses TRBV5-6 and TRBJ2-5; D ambiguous. Trimming took off 3 bases at V and 2 bases at J, with 2 bases between the two ends. This CDR3 is 11 amino acids long. The germline V gene has CDR1 SGHDT and CDR2 YYEEEE. The CDR3 is CASSYQETQYF. The CDR3 region has the DNA TGTGCCAGCAGCTATCAAGAGACCCAGTACTTC.

This chain uses TRBV14 with TRBJ2-7; D might be TRBD1 (5 bases). Trimming removed 0 bases from V and 2 bases from J, with 5 bases in between. CDR1 is SGHDN, CDR2 FVKESK, per germline. This CDR3 has 13 residues. The CDR3 reads CASSQEQAYEQYF. CDR3 sequence (DNA): TGTGCCAGCAGCCAAGAACAGGCCTACGAGCAGTACTTC.

In DNA form, the CDR3 reads TGTGCCAGTAGTATAGCAGCCTGGGGAGGGCTCGGCACAGATACGCAGTATTTT. It is translated as CASSIAAWGGLGTDTQYF. The chain has TRBV19 and TRBJ2-3, with 7 bases that match TRBD2. The CDR3 spans 18 residues. Trimming took 1 base from V and 1 from J; bases not matched to a gene: 11. Germline values: CDR1 LNHDA, CDR2 SQIVND (reference sequence).

J is TRBJ1-5 and V is TRBV27; D gene ambiguous. CDR3 length equals 16 residues. CDR1 is MNHEY, CDR2 SMNVEV, per germline (reference sequence). V was trimmed by 2 bases and J by 1 base, leaving 12 bases between them. CDR3 amino acids: CASSLLSTESNQPQHF. DNA for the CDR3: TGTGCCAGCAGTTTACTAAGTACAGAGAGCAATCAGCCCCAGCATTTT.

V and J are TRBV6-4 and TRBJ2-2; D unresolved. The ends were cut back, 3 bases at V and 1 base at J, with 3 bases in the middle. Germline V lookup: CDR1 MRHNA, CDR2 SNTAGT. This CDR3 region has 13 residues. Written as DNA, the CDR3 is TGTGCCAGCAGTGATTTGAACACCGGGGAGCTGTTTTTT. Its translation is CASSDLNTGELFF.

This chain joins TRBV5-6 and TRBJ1-5, with D maybe TRBD1 (6 bases). CDR1 is SGHDT, CDR2 YYEEEE, per germline. Trimming pared 3 bases from V and 4 bases from J, leaving 14 bases between. This CDR3 spans 15 amino acids. The CDR3 sequence is CASSSGGGRNQPQHF. The CDR3 DNA reads TGTGCCAGCAGCTCCGGAGGGGGGAGGAATCAGCCCCAGCATTTT.

The V gene is TRBV7-2, the J gene TRBJ1-1; D call uncertain. V lost 1 base to trimming and J lost 11 bases, with 17 bases between them. Germline V gives CDR1 SGHTA, CDR2 FQGNSA. The CDR3 has 14 amino acids. CDR3 DNA sequence: TGTGCCAGCAGCTTAGGGCGAAGAGGTTTGATGGCTTTCTTT. Protein product: CASSLGRRGLMAFF.

The chain uses TRBV6-5 and TRBJ2-5; D is uncertain. Germline-derived CDR1 and CDR2 are MNHEY and SVGAGI. The CDR3 totals 14 residues. Trimming stripped 5 bases from V and 4 bases from J, with 14 bases between. The CDR3 coding sequence is TGTGCCAGCAGTCCCCTATTCAACGGAGAGACCCAGTACTTC. It specifies CASSPLFNGETQYF.

This clone was picked up one time. The genes are TRBV18 and TRBJ1-2, with 7 positions matching TRBD1. The CDR3 contains 15 residues. Germline CDR1 KGHSH, CDR2 LQKENI. The V gene end was trimmed by 3 bases and the J gene end by 1 base; junction bases not matched to a gene: 5. CDR3 residues: CASSPRGTVNYGYTF. In DNA, the CDR3 is TGTGCCAGCTCACCGCGCGGGACAGTTAACTATGGCTACACCTTC.

This clone was seen once. V usage is TRBV18 and J usage is TRBJ1-5; D is possibly TRBD1 (5 bases). This CDR3 spans 15 amino acids. Per the germline V gene, CDR1 is KGHSH and CDR2 is LQKENI. V lost 1 base and J 2 bases, leaving 9 bases between the germline ends. CDR3 residues: CASSPQGNGNQPQHF. Here the CDR3 DNA reads TGTGCCAGCTCACCACAGGGGAACGGCAATCAGCCCCAGCATTTT.

The chain carries TRBV5-1 and TRBJ2-3, with 11 bases lining up with TRBD1. This CDR3 contains 16 residues. The ends lost 0 bases at V and 0 bases at J; junction bases unmatched: 0. CDR1 is SGHRS, CDR2 YFSETQ, per germline. CDR3 region: CASSLGDRGSTDTQYF. The DNA for the CDR3 is TGCGCCAGCAGCTTGGGGGACAGGGGGAGCACAGATACGCAGTATTTT.

V gene TRBV18 combines with J gene TRBJ2-3; 8 nucleotides agree with TRBD2. CDR1 and CDR2 (germline): KGHSH, LQKENI. The CDR3 is 15 amino acids. V lost 2 bases, J lost 0 bases, and 1 base stayed unmatched. CDR3 residues: CASSPSSGSTDTQYF. CDR3 DNA sequence: TGTGCCAGCTCACCATCTAGCGGGAGCACAGATACGCAGTATTTT.

The V gene is TRBV27, the J gene TRBJ2-5, with 9 bases identical to TRBD2. The V segment lost 3 bases and the J segment 5 bases; nucleotides outside the gene matches: 7. Germline-derived CDR1 and CDR2 are MNHEY and SMNVEV (reference sequence). This CDR3 has 15 amino acids. The DNA for the CDR3 is TGTGCCAGCAGTTTGAGGACTAGCGTACCCGAGACCCAGTACTTC. It yields the protein CASSLRTSVPETQYF.

The chain carries TRBV29-1 and TRBJ2-7; 7 bases are a match to TRBD2. After removal of 0 bases from V and 0 bases from J, the junction contained 8 bases not matched to a gene. This CDR3 comprises 16 residues. Germline lookup yields CDR1 SQVTM and CDR2 ANQGSEA. CDR3 protein: CSVEDLTSGGSYEQYF. The CDR3 region has the DNA TGCAGCGTTGAAGATCTTACATCGGGGGGCTCCTACGAGCAGTACTTC.

CDR3 coding DNA: TGTGCCAGCAGTCAAAAGCGGGGGGGCCGGTGGAATGAGCAGTTCTTC. Translation gives CASSQKRGGRWNEQFF. The chain uses TRBV6-6 and TRBJ2-1; 10 bases agree with TRBD2. After removal of 5 bases from V and 7 bases from J, the junction contained 11 bases not matched to a gene. Germline CDR1 MNHNY, CDR2 SVGAGI (reference sequence). The CDR3 extends over 16 amino acids.

In nucleotides, the CDR3 is TGCGCCAGCAGCCAAGAATTACGGGGACTAGCGGCACAAGAGACCCAGTACTTC. It yields the protein CASSQELRGLAAQETQYF. The chain is built from TRBV4-1 and TRBJ2-5; 11 bases match TRBD2. Germline CDR1 reads MGHRA; CDR2 reads YSYEKL. With V trimmed by 0 bases and J by 2 bases, 8 bases remained unmatched. This CDR3 is 18 amino acids long.

This rearrangement joins TRBV28 to TRBJ2-5; TRBD1 might be the D (7 bases). The CDR3 spans 23 residues. Germline CDR1 MDHEN, CDR2 SYDVKM. The ends were cut back, 8 bases at V and 2 bases at J, with 42 bases in the middle. The CDR3 coding sequence is TGTGCCAGCGGGCGAGTCAGCTCTAGGGCGGTCCCGAGGCGGGACAGATTGCAAGAGACCCAGTACTTC. Translation gives CASGRVSSRAVPRRDRLQETQYF.

The chain couples TRBV11-3 to TRBJ2-7; 8 bases fit TRBD2. This CDR3 region has 14 residues. Germline CDR1 SGHNT, CDR2 YENEEA. The V segment lost 5 bases and the J segment 4 bases; nucleotides outside the gene matches: 7. The CDR3 DNA reads as TGTGCCAGCAGCCATGGGACTAGTTCGTACGAGCAGTACTTC. Its protein product is CASSHGTSSYEQYF.

The chain recombines TRBV6-5 with TRBJ2-1; TRBD2 might be the D (6 bases). Per the germline V gene, CDR1 is MNHEY and CDR2 is SVGAGI. The CDR3 has 15 amino acids. V was pared by 6 bases and J by 5 bases, with 17 bases between. CDR3 nucleotide sequence: TGTGCCAGCAGGCCCGGGAGATCTTTCAACAATGAGCAGTTCTTC. Encoded protein: CASRPGRSFNNEQFF.

The chain carries TRBV2 and TRBJ1-4; maybe TRBD1 (5 bases). V was cut by 7 bases and J by 8 bases, with 14 bases left in between. There are 13 residues in the CDR3. Per germline, CDR1 SNHLY and CDR2 FYNNEI. The CDR3 here is CASTGRFGEKLFF. The CDR3 coding sequence is TGTGCCAGCACGGGACGGTTTGGGGAAAAACTGTTTTTT.

The chain recombines TRBV18 with TRBJ1-1, with D possibly matching TRBD1 (6 bases). This CDR3 is 13 amino acids long. Trimming stripped 4 bases from V and 7 bases from J, with 13 bases between. In germline, CDR1 is KGHSH, CDR2 LQKENI. The CDR3: CASSQGLQGEAFF. Written as DNA, the CDR3 is TGTGCCAGCTCACAGGGCTTACAGGGTGAAGCTTTCTTT.

This clone has only one observation. The chain recombines TRBV28 with TRBJ2-7; 8 bases map to TRBD2. V was pared by 3 bases and J by 2 bases, with 3 bases of the junction left unmatched. The CDR3 consists of 14 residues. Germline lookup yields CDR1 MDHEN and CDR2 SYDVKM. The CDR3 bases are TGTGCCAGCAGTTTCTACGGGGGGGCCTACGAGCAGTACTTC. Translation: CASSFYGGAYEQYF.

A note on this clone: One end of the junction varies from germline; a read error may be responsible. The chain uses TRBV6-1 and TRBJ1-1; maybe TRBD1 (5 bases). Germline loops: CDR1 MNHNS, CDR2 SASEGT. The CDR3 contains 14 residues. Here the CDR3 reads CASSEVGTDSHHHF. The CDR3 coding sequence is TGTGCCAGCAGTGAAGTAGGAACCGACAGCCACCACCATTTT.

This chain joins TRBV30 and TRBJ2-7, with TRBD2 matching 11 bases. Looked up from germline, CDR1 is GTSNPN and CDR2 is SVGIG (reference sequence). CDR3 length: 14 amino acids. Germline trimming cut 0 bases from V and 5 bases from J; bases unmatched to any gene: 3. This CDR3 reads CAWSVLAGANEQYF. The CDR3 region has the DNA TGTGCCTGGAGTGTACTAGCGGGAGCGAACGAGCAGTACTTC.

V gene TRBV19 combines with J gene TRBJ2-1, with a tentative D call TRBD2 (5 bases). The CDR3 runs 16 residues. Germline V gene data show CDR1 as LNHDA and CDR2 as SQIVND (reference sequence). V was cut by 7 bases and J by 8 bases, with 24 bases left in between. CDR3 sequence (DNA): TGTGCCAGTACCCTTCGGAGAGGGCAGGTTTTATATGAGCAGTTCTTC. It yields the protein CASTLRRGQVLYEQFF.

V and J are TRBV5-1 and TRBJ2-2; D not certain. The CDR3 is 16 residues long. V was shortened by 0 bases and J by 4 bases, with 13 bases between the two germline ends. Per the germline V gene, CDR1 is SGHRS and CDR2 is YFSETQ. CDR3 protein: CASSLVQPSGTGELFF. The CDR3 DNA reads TGCGCCAGCAGCTTGGTTCAGCCCTCGGGCACCGGGGAGCTGTTTTTT.

V and J are TRBV6-4 and TRBJ2-2, with D unresolved. This CDR3 comprises 13 residues. V lost 2 bases to trimming and J lost 2 bases, with 3 bases between them. Germline CDR1 is MRHNA and CDR2 is SNTAGT. Here the CDR3 DNA reads TGTGCCAGCAGTGACAAAAACACCGGGGAGCTGTTTTTT. Residues: CASSDKNTGELFF.